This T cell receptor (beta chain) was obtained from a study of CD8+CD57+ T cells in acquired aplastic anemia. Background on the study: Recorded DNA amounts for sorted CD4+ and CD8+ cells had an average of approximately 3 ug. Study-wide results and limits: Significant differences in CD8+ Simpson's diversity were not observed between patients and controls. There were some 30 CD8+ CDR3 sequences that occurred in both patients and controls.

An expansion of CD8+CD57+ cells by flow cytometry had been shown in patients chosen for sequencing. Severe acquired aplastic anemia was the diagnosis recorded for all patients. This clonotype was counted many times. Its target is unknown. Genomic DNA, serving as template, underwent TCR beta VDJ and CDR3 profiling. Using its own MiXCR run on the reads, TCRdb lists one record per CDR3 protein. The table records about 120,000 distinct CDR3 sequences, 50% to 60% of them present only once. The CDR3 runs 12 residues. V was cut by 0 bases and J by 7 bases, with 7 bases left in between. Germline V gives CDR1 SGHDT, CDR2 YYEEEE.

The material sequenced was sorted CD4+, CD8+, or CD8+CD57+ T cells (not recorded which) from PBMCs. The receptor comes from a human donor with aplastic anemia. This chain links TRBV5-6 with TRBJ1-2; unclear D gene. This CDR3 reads CASSLAQGGYTF. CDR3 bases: TGTGCCAGCAGCTTGGCCCAAGGTGGCTACACCTTC.